These 26 T cell receptor beta chains share one sample of origin, sequenced in a study of cytomegalovirus exposure and HLA in healthy donors. The PCR ran on 60 Vbeta and 13 Jbeta primers. The data were produced by immunoSEQ multiplex PCR, yet TCRdb's version contains in-frame clones alone and is incomplete. The sample has about 140,000 clones; about 80% are singletons. Material for sequencing was PBMCs. The receptors were sampled from a woman between 35 and 50 years old in good health and CMV-seronegative.

V and J are TRBV9 and TRBJ1-1; no definite D call. Germline V gives CDR1 SGDLS, CDR2 YYNGEE. V was clipped by 0 bases and J by 2 bases, with 11 bases between them. This CDR3 comprises 15 residues. The CDR3 sequence is CASSVESYSNTEAFF. CDR3 nucleotide sequence: TGTGCCAGCAGCGTAGAAAGCTATAGCAACACTGAAGCTTTCTTT.

This rearrangement joins TRBV19 to TRBJ2-4; TRBD2 might be the D (6 bases). Germline lookup yields CDR1 LNHDA and CDR2 SQIVND (reference sequence). The CDR3 runs 13 residues. Trimming pared 4 bases from V and 6 bases from J, leaving 10 bases between. In DNA, the CDR3 is TGTGCCAGTAGTAGTGGGGGGAGAAACATTCAGTACTTC. It encodes CASSSGGRNIQYF.

This clone has more than one count but fewer than ten. The chain carries TRBV27 and TRBJ2-2, with a possible D match to TRBD1 (6 bases). Trimming shortened V by 6 bases and J by 1 base, and 12 bases separated the two germline ends. The V gene's germline CDR1 is MNHEY and CDR2 SMNVEV (reference sequence). The CDR3 length is 15 residues. The CDR3 nucleotides are TGTGCCAGCAGCAGGGGTTGGGGGAACACCGGGGAGCTGTTTTTT. Translation: CASSRGWGNTGELFF.

This clone has a handful of counts. V is TRBV7-9 and J is TRBJ1-1; D is unresolved. Germline V gives CDR1 SEHNR, CDR2 FQNEAQ (reference sequence). The V gene lost 6 bases and the J gene lost 4 bases, with 9 bases spanning the gap. This CDR3 is built from 12 residues. CDR3 amino acids: CASRGRSTEAFF. CDR3 in DNA: TGTGCCAGCAGGGGTCGGAGCACTGAAGCTTTCTTT. Full variable domain (missing parts from reference TRBV7-9 and TRBJ1-1): DTGVSQNPRHKITKRGQNVTFRCDPISEHNRLYWYRQTLGQGPEFLTYFQNEAQLEKSRLLSDRFSAERPKGSFSTLEIQRTEQGDSAMYLCASRGRSTEAFFGQGTRLTVV.

This clone showed up just once. This chain joins TRBV4-1 and TRBJ2-2; 8 bases are shared with TRBD1. The CDR3 runs to 17 residues. The trim removed 0 bases at V and 6 bases at J, leaving 9 bases unmatched. Germline V lookup: CDR1 MGHRA, CDR2 YSYEKL. DNA of the CDR3: TGCGCCAGCAGCCAAGATTTCAGCAGGGGGCGATCCGGGGAGCTGTTTTTT. This codes for CASSQDFSRGRSGELFF.

This chain links TRBV28 with TRBJ2-7; possible D gene TRBD1, 6 bases. The CDR3 loop spans 14 amino acids. The V end was cut by 6 bases, the J end by 2 bases, with 14 bases between. The germline CDR1 and CDR2 sequences are MDHEN and SYDVKM. CDR3 residues: CASSRYRDTYEQYF. DNA for the CDR3: TGTGCCAGCAGCCGATACAGGGATACCTACGAGCAGTACTTC. The full variable domain, its missing parts supplied by reference TRBV28 and TRBJ2-7, is DVKVTQSSRYLVKRTGEKVFLECVQDMDHENMFWYRQDPGLGLRLIYFSYDVKMKEKGDIPEGYSVSREKKERFSLILESASTNQTSMYLCASSRYRDTYEQYFGPGTRLTVT.

CDR3 sequence: CASSVGVGGAYEQYF. CDR3 coding DNA: TGTGCCAGCAGCGTAGGGGTAGGGGGCGCCTACGAGCAGTACTTC. The chain couples TRBV9 to TRBJ2-5; 7 nucleotides align to TRBD1. The DNA matches TRBJ2-7 better at its end, which makes the J call doubtful. Germline lookup yields CDR1 SGDLS and CDR2 YYNGEE. This CDR3 is 15 amino acids long.

The CDR3: CASSRGQGGFYEQYF. The CDR3 DNA follows: TGCGCCAGCAGCCGAGGCCAGGGTGGATTTTACGAGCAGTACTTC. V is TRBV4-1 and J is TRBJ2-7; D is perhaps TRBD1 (5 bases). There are 15 residues in the CDR3. The germline V gene encodes CDR1 MGHRA and CDR2 YSYEKL. V was trimmed by 4 bases and J by 4 bases, leaving 17 bases between them.

V and J are TRBV9 and TRBJ2-3, with 8 bases aligning to TRBD2. The CDR3 totals 16 residues. Germline CDR1 reads SGDLS; CDR2 reads YYNGEE. The trim removed 4 bases at V and 0 bases at J, leaving 7 bases unmatched. CDR3 in amino acids: CASSPAGGGSTDTQYF. The DNA for the CDR3 is TGTGCCAGCAGCCCCGCGGGGGGAGGGAGCACAGATACGCAGTATTTT.

The rearrangement uses TRBV4-1 and TRBJ1-5, with 7 nucleotides matching TRBD1. This CDR3 has 15 amino acids. Germline loops: CDR1 MGHRA, CDR2 YSYEKL. Trimming cost V 1 base and J 7 bases; bases outside gene matches: 7. The DNA for the CDR3 is TGCGCCAGCAGCCAAGGGGGGCAGGGGGGCCAGCCCCAGCATTTT. It codes for CASSQGGQGGQPQHF.

Notes on this clone: The same CDR3 also results from other DNA sequences found in this sample. CDR3 nucleotides: TGTGCCAGCAGCTCCCCAAGCAGCGGGAGGGTAGATACGCAGTATTTT. Translation: CASSSPSSGRVDTQYF. The rearrangement joins TRBV13 to TRBJ2-3; 10 bases align to TRBD2. V shed 4 bases and J 5 bases; nucleotides not matched to a gene: 9. The germline V gene has CDR1 PRHDT and CDR2 FYEKMQ (reference sequence). This CDR3 has 16 amino acids.

The chain uses TRBV28 and TRBJ2-5; D is unresolved. CDR3 size: 12 residues. Trimming cost V 7 bases and J 2 bases, with 8 bases left between them. Germline values: CDR1 MDHEN, CDR2 SYDVKM. CDR3 sequence: CASMSGQETQYF. The CDR3 DNA follows: TGTGCCAGCATGTCAGGACAAGAGACCCAGTACTTC.

The chain combines TRBV5-1 with TRBJ1-6; D possibly corresponds to TRBD1 (6 bases). Germline V gene data show CDR1 as SGHRS and CDR2 as YFSETQ. Trimming left V 5 bases short and J 3 bases short, with 12 bases between. CDR3 length: 15 amino acids. CDR3 residues: CASRPTGDYNSPLHF. Written as DNA, the CDR3 is TGCGCCAGCAGACCGACAGGAGACTATAATTCACCCCTCCACTTT.

The chain has TRBV6-5 and TRBJ2-7, with TRBD1 matching 8 bases. V shed 5 bases, J shed 3 bases, and the junction held 9 bases outside the gene matches. Germline loops: CDR1 MNHEY, CDR2 SVGAGI. The CDR3 covers 15 residues. DNA for the CDR3: TGTGCCAGCAGTCCGCTGGACAGGGTCTTCTACGAGCAGTACTTC. Protein product: CASSPLDRVFYEQYF.

Of note for this clone: The same CDR3 can be traced to other DNA sequences in this sample. CDR3 in amino acids: CASSSQVNTEAFF. The CDR3 DNA sequence: TGTGCCAGCAGCTCACAGGTGAACACTGAAGCTTTCTTT. This chain connects TRBV7-9 to TRBJ1-1; a possible D gene is TRBD1 (5 bases). The V gene's germline CDR1 is SEHNR and CDR2 FQNEAQ (reference sequence). V lost 4 bases, J lost 0 bases, and 6 bases lay in between. The CDR3 totals 13 residues.

V usage is TRBV9 and J usage is TRBJ2-7; D perhaps matches TRBD2 (5 bases). This CDR3 is 12 amino acids long. Per germline, CDR1 SGDLS and CDR2 YYNGEE. Trimming pared 7 bases from V and 2 bases from J, leaving 10 bases between. The chain's CDR3 is CASGRMPYEQYF. The DNA of the CDR3 is TGTGCCAGCGGGAGAATGCCCTACGAGCAGTACTTC.

V usage is TRBV9 and J usage is TRBJ1-1, with a tentative D call TRBD1 (5 bases). CDR1 SGDLS and CDR2 YYNGEE come from the germline V gene. Trimming pared 3 bases from V and 4 bases from J, leaving 10 bases between. This CDR3 is 13 amino acids long. CDR3 nucleotides: TGTGCCAGCAGCGCCCTCGGGGGCACTGAAGCTTTCTTT. It translates to CASSALGGTEAFF.

The chain is built from TRBV28 and TRBJ2-5; weak D call: TRBD1 (5 bases). CDR3 length: 16 amino acids. The ends were cut back, 3 bases at V and 2 bases at J, with 16 bases in the middle. CDR1 MDHEN and CDR2 SYDVKM come from the germline V gene. The CDR3 nucleotides are TGTGCCAGCAGTTTGGCGTTTAGGGGAATGCAAGAGACCCAGTACTTC. Encoded protein: CASSLAFRGMQETQYF.

The gene calls are TRBV2 and TRBJ1-5; D not resolved. Between the trimmed V and J ends, which lost 2 bases and 5 bases, there was a span of 4 bases. The CDR3 extends over 12 amino acids. CDR1 and CDR2 (germline): SNHLY, FYNNEI. CDR3 sequence (DNA): TGTGCCAGCAGTGAACTGTATCAGCCCCAGCATTTT. It translates to CASSELYQPQHF.

V gene TRBV5-1 combines with J gene TRBJ1-3; unclear D gene. The CDR3 covers 16 residues. The V gene's germline CDR1 is SGHRS and CDR2 YFSETQ. Trimming stripped 3 bases from V and 0 bases from J, with 13 bases between. CDR3 bases: TGCGCCAGCAGCTGGGCCGGCCGCGACTCTGGAAACACCATATATTTT. This gives the protein CASSWAGRDSGNTIYF.

The chain links TRBV28 to TRBJ1-1, with TRBD1 matching 7 bases. The CDR3 spans 19 residues. Germline assignment: CDR1 MDHEN and CDR2 SYDVKM. The V segment lost 1 base and the J segment 0 bases; nucleotides outside the gene matches: 14. CDR3 region: CASSLYSPRDSYLNTEAFF. In DNA, the CDR3 is TGTGCCAGCAGTTTATATTCCCCCCGGGACAGCTATTTGAACACTGAAGCTTTCTTT.

The CDR3 loop reads CASSAGTSVGYNEQFF. In DNA form, the CDR3 reads TGTGCCAGCAGTGCCGGGACTAGTGTCGGCTACAATGAGCAGTTCTTC. The rearrangement joins TRBV27 to TRBJ2-1, with 8 bases identical to TRBD2. Germline values: CDR1 MNHEY, CDR2 SMNVEV (reference sequence). The CDR3 runs to 16 residues. J lost 3 bases, V lost 5 bases, and 9 bases had no gene match.

The CDR3 region is CASRTPSREGGLGREQFF. For the CDR3, the DNA is TGTGCCAGCAGGACACCCTCCCGGGAAGGGGGACTAGGAAGGGAGCAGTTCTTC. The chain recombines TRBV28 with TRBJ2-1; 8 bases agree with TRBD2. Germline values: CDR1 MDHEN, CDR2 SYDVKM. The CDR3 runs to 18 residues. With 6 bases clipped from V and 10 bases from J, the junction kept 23 bases outside the gene matches.

This clone ranks as medium-sized. The chain employs TRBV7-2 and TRBJ2-7; TRBD2 might be the D (5 bases). There are 16 residues in the CDR3. Germline CDR1 and CDR2: SGHTA and FQGNSA. Between the trimmed V and J ends, which lost 1 base and 4 bases, there was a span of 17 bases. This CDR3 reads CASSLVLASPTYEQYF. CDR3 sequence (DNA): TGTGCCAGCAGCTTAGTTTTGGCTAGCCCGACATACGAGCAGTACTTC.

The chain combines TRBV6-4 with TRBJ2-1; 9 bases are a match to TRBD1. V lost 5 bases and J lost 4; bases outside the gene matches: 6. Looked up from germline, CDR1 is MRHNA and CDR2 is SNTAGT. The CDR3 runs 15 residues. CDR3 region: CASSSGTGTYNEQFF. CDR3 DNA: TGTGCCAGCAGTTCCGGGACAGGGACTTACAATGAGCAGTTCTTC.

The rearrangement links TRBV19 to TRBJ1-1; tentative D call: TRBD1 (5 bases). The CDR3 contains 14 residues. CDR1 is LNHDA, CDR2 SQIVND, per germline (reference sequence). The ends were cut back, 7 bases at V and 3 bases at J, with 15 bases in the middle. The CDR3 bases are TGTGCCAGTACCCCCCGGCGGGGACACACTGAAGCTTTCTTT. This codes for CASTPRRGHTEAFF.